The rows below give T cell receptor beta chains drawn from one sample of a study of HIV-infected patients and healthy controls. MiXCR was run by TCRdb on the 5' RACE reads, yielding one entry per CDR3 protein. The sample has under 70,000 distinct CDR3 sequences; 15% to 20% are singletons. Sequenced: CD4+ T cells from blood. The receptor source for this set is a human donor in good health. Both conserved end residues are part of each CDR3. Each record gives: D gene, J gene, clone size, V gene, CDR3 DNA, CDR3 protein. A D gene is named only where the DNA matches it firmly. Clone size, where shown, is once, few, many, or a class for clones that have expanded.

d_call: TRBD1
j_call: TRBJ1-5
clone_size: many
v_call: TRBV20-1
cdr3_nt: TGCAGTGCTAAACCTGGGACAGGGGGTTTAGGAAGCAATCAGCCCCAGCATTTT
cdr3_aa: CSAKPGTGGLGSNQPQHF

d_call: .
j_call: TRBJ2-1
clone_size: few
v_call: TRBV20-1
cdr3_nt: TGCAGTGCTTCGGGACTGAGCTCCTACAATGAGCAGTTCTTC
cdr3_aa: CSASGLSSYNEQFF

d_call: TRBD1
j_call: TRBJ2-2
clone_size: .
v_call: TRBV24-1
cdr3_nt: TGTGCCACCAGTGATTCTTCTTACAGGGGGCTCGGCGGGGAGCTGTTTTTT
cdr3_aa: CATSDSSYRGLGGELFF

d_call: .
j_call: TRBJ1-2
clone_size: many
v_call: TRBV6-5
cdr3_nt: TGTGCCAGCAGTACTCAAAACAGGGTCGGTGGCTACACCTTC
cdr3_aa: CASSTQNRVGGYTF

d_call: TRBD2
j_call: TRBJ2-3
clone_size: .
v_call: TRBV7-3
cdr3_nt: TGTGCCAGCAGCTTAGCGGGAGGGTTTGCCGATACGCAGTATTTT
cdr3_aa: CASSLAGGFADTQYF

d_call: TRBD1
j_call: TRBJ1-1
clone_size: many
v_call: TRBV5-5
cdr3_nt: TGTGCCAGCAGCTTAAGACAGGGTCGGTTGGACACTGAAGCTTTCTTT
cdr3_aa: CASSLRQGRLDTEAFF

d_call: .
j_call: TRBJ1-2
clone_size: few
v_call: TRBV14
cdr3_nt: TGTGCCAGCAGCCAAGCCCTTATTGATGGCTACACCTTC
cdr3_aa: CASSQALIDGYTF

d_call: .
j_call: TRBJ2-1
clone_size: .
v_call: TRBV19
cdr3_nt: TGTGCCAGTAGTATCCAGCTAGGGAACACTGAGCAGTTCTTC
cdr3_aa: CASSIQLGNTEQFF

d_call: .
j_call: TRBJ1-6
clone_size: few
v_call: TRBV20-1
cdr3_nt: TGCAGTGCTAGAGGTGGTAATTCACCCCTCCACTTT
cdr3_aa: CSARGGNSPLHF

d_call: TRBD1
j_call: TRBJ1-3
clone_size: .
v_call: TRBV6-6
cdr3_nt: TGTGCCAGCAGTTACTCGACAGGGTCCCCTGTAAACACCATATATTTT
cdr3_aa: CASSYSTGSPVNTIYF

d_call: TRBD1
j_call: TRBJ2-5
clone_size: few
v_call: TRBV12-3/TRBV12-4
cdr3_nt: TGTGCCAGCAGGCGGACAGGGCAAGAGACCCAGTACTTC
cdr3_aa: CASRRTGQETQYF

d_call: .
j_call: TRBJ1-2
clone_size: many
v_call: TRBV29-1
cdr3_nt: TGCAGCGCTGCGGACAGTTCCGGCTACACCTTC
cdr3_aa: CSAADSSGYTF

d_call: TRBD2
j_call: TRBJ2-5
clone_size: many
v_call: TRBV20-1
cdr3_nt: TGCAGTCTTAGCGGGGGGGCCGGTGGAGAGACCCAGTACTTC
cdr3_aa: CSLSGGAGGETQYF

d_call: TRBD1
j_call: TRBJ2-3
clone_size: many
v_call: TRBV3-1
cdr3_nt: TGTGCCAGCAGCTCCGGGACAGGGATGCCAGATACGCAGTATTTT
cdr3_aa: CASSSGTGMPDTQYF

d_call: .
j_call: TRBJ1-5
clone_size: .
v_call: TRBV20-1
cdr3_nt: TGCAGTGCGGGGACCCACAGTTATAGCAATCAGCCCCAGCATTTT
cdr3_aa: CSAGTHSYSNQPQHF

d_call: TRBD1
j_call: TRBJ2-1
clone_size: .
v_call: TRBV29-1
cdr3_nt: TGCAGCGTTCGGGAAGGGGGCTCTGGTGAGCAGTTCTTC
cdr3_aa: CSVREGGSGEQFF